Below, 17 T cell receptor beta chains from the same sample are listed, as sequenced in a study of T-cell reconstitution after alpha-beta-depleted transplantation in children. The TCRbeta library incorporated unique molecular identifiers. Via MiXCR, TCRdb re-called the PCR reads, giving one row per CDR3 protein. The data show almost 500,000 distinct CDR3 sequences, roughly a tenth seen once. The input for sequencing was PBMCs, taken before TCRalphabeta/CD19-depleted stem cell transplant. The receptors derive from a child under 10 years old with inherited bone marrow failure, due to receive a stem cell transplant.

This clonotype was counted only a few times. The gene calls are TRBV4-1 and TRBJ2-3, with a weak D call TRBD2 (6 bases). The CDR3 runs 19 residues. Between the trimmed V and J ends, which lost 0 bases and 0 bases, there was a span of 19 bases. CDR1 MGHRA and CDR2 YSYEKL come from the germline V gene. The DNA of the CDR3 is TGCGCCAGCAGCCAAGATCGGGGCTCCGGGACTCTGAGCACAGATACGCAGTATTTT. Its protein is CASSQDRGSGTLSTDTQYF.

There are a few counts of this clonotype. V and J are TRBV7-2 and TRBJ2-7; 7 bases are shared with TRBD1. This CDR3 has 15 amino acids. The V and J ends lost 4 bases and 0 bases, in that order; junction bases with no gene match: 6. Germline V gene lookup returns CDR1 SGHTA and CDR2 FQGNSA. The CDR3, as DNA: TGTGCCAGCAGCTCTCGACAGGGAAGCTCCTACGAGCAGTACTTC. This encodes CASSSRQGSSYEQYF.

The gene calls are TRBV4-1 and TRBJ2-3, with a tentative D call TRBD1 (6 bases). The CDR3 is 16 residues long. The V gene lost 1 base and the J gene lost 4 bases, with 15 bases spanning the gap. Germline lookup yields CDR1 MGHRA and CDR2 YSYEKL. The CDR3 coding sequence is TGCGCCAGCAGCCAAGTTCCTTACAGGGAAGCAGATACGCAGTATTTT. Translation gives CASSQVPYREADTQYF.

This clonotype was counted at least ten times. The genes are TRBV20-1 and TRBJ2-1; 10 nucleotides line up with TRBD2. Trimming cost V 4 bases and J 3 bases; bases outside gene matches: 9. Germline CDR1 is DFQATT and CDR2 is SNEGSKA (reference sequence). This CDR3 comprises 16 residues. CDR3 DNA: TGCAGTGCTAAGAGCGGGAGGGCCTCTGTCTACAATGAGCAGTTCTTC. Encoded protein: CSAKSGRASVYNEQFF.

This clonotype has a handful of counts. The chain links TRBV19 to TRBJ2-2; D gene ambiguous. This CDR3 has 11 amino acids. CDR1 is LNHDA and CDR2 is SQIVND in the germline V gene (reference sequence). Trimming cost V 3 bases and J 7 bases, with 3 bases left between them. The CDR3 DNA reads TGTGCCAGTAGTATCTACGGGGAGCTGTTTTTT. Encoded protein: CASSIYGELFF.

This clonotype was observed at least ten times. The chain uses TRBV29-1 and TRBJ1-2; D is possibly TRBD1 (5 bases). Trimming took off 1 base at V and 1 base at J, with 10 bases between the two ends. This CDR3 is 14 amino acids long. Germline V lookup: CDR1 SQVTM, CDR2 ANQGSEA. This CDR3 reads CSVEVAGGNYGYTF. CDR3 sequence (DNA): TGCAGCGTTGAAGTAGCGGGGGGTAACTATGGCTACACCTTC.

This clonotype was detected a few times. The rearrangement links TRBV6-1 to TRBJ2-1, with 11 bases that match TRBD2. Trimming cost V 5 bases and J 0 bases; bases outside gene matches: 6. The CDR3 runs 17 residues. Germline V gives CDR1 MNHNS, CDR2 SASEGT. The CDR3 loop reads CASSPLLAGVSYNEQFF. The CDR3 DNA sequence: TGTGCCAGCAGTCCTTTACTAGCGGGGGTCTCCTACAATGAGCAGTTCTTC.

This clonotype was seen ten or more times. J is TRBJ2-3 and V is TRBV5-1, with D tentatively TRBD1 or TRBD2 (6 bases each). The CDR3 consists of 17 residues. CDR1 is SGHRS, CDR2 YFSETQ, per germline. V lost 1 base and J 2 bases, leaving 17 bases between the germline ends. CDR3: CASSLNGGTTVTDTQYF. In DNA form, the CDR3 reads TGCGCCAGCAGCTTGAATGGCGGGACAACAGTCACAGATACGCAGTATTTT. The full variable domain, with the rest looked up from reference TRBV5-1 and TRBJ2-3, is KAGVTQTPRYLIKTRGQQVTLSCSPISGHRSVSWYQQTPGQGLQFLFEYFSETQRNKGNFPGRFSGRQFSNSRSEMNVSTLELGDSALYLCASSLNGGTTVTDTQYFGPGTRLTVL.

This clonotype occurred many times. CDR3 region: CSARGEIEQYF. DNA of the CDR3: TGCAGCGCCCGGGGGGAAATCGAGCAGTACTTC. V usage is TRBV29-1 and J usage is TRBJ2-7; 7 nucleotides agree with TRBD2. CDR1 and CDR2 (germline): SQVTM, ANQGSEA. This CDR3 contains 11 residues. V gave up 7 bases and J gave up 6 bases; unmatched junction bases: 6.

The chain couples TRBV6-2 or TRBV6-3 to TRBJ2-1; 10 bases align to TRBD1. Trimming took 6 bases from V and 8 from J; bases not matched to a gene: 10. The CDR3 length is 15 residues. Germline V gene data show CDR1 as MNHEY and CDR2 as SVGEGT. CDR3: CASRSPGTGVDEQFF. In nucleotides, the CDR3 is TGTGCCAGCAGATCGCCGGGGACAGGGGTAGATGAGCAGTTCTTC.

The rearrangement joins TRBV7-6 to TRBJ1-4; D call uncertain. The CDR3 covers 11 residues. Per the germline V gene, CDR1 is SGHVS and CDR2 is FNYEAQ. V gave up 7 bases and J gave up 6 bases, with 6 bases separating them. CDR3 sequence reads: CASTSDEKLFF. The CDR3, as DNA: TGTGCCAGCACCTCGGATGAAAAACTGTTTTTT. Variable domain in full (rest from reference TRBV7-6 and TRBJ1-4): GAGVSQSPRYKVTKRGQDVALRCDPISGHVSLYWYRQALGQGPEFLTYFNYEAQQDKSGLPNDRFSAERPEGSISTLTIQRTEQRDSAMYRCASTSDEKLFFGSGTQLSVL.

This clonotype was found many times. J is TRBJ2-1 and V is TRBV12-3 or TRBV12-4; a possible D gene is TRBD1 (7 bases). Trimming cost V 0 bases and J 6 bases, with 18 bases left between them. The CDR3 totals 17 residues. The CDR3 sequence is CASSLAPGQGEVNEQFF. The CDR3 DNA reads TGTGCCAGCAGTTTAGCTCCGGGGCAGGGGGAGGTCAATGAGCAGTTCTTC.

This clonotype was recorded many times. The chain links TRBV7-6 to TRBJ2-1, with 7 positions matching TRBD2. The CDR3 is 17 amino acids. Germline loops: CDR1 SGHVS, CDR2 FNYEAQ. Trimming took 0 bases from V and 1 from J; bases not matched to a gene: 6. CDR3 in DNA: TGTGCCAGCAGCTTAGCACGGAGCGGGGTTTCCTACAATGAGCAGTTCTTC. This sequence encodes CASSLARSGVSYNEQFF.

This clonotype was recorded at least ten times. V gene TRBV5-5 combines with J gene TRBJ2-7; either TRBD1 or TRBD2 may supply D (6 bases each). There are 12 residues in the CDR3. Between the trimmed V and J ends, which lost 2 bases and 6 bases, there was a span of 9 bases. The germline V gene encodes CDR1 SGHKS and CDR2 YYEKEE (reference sequence). The CDR3 DNA reads as TGTGCCAGCAGCTTAAGGGGGGCCGAGCAGTACTTC. Its protein product is CASSLRGAEQYF.

This clonotype was detected ten times or more. The rearrangement links TRBV12-3 or TRBV12-4 to TRBJ2-1; D is tentatively TRBD1 or TRBD2 (5 bases each). The V end was cut by 9 bases, the J end by 6 bases, with 21 bases between. This CDR3 is built from 15 residues. CDR3 protein: CASFPGRRTFNEQFF. The CDR3 DNA reads TGTGCCAGTTTCCCGGGACGGAGGACATTCAATGAGCAGTTCTTC.

This clonotype was recorded once. The chain has TRBV5-4 and TRBJ2-7; maybe TRBD2 (5 bases). Germline V gene sequence: CDR1 SGHNT, CDR2 YYREEE (reference sequence). V shed 2 bases and J shed 5 bases, with 14 bases lying between them. The CDR3 extends over 14 amino acids. CDR3 loop: CASSLGLKKHEQYF. CDR3 DNA: TGTGCCAGCAGCTTAGGACTTAAGAAGCACGAGCAGTACTTC.

This clonotype was seen many times. The chain uses TRBV12-3 or TRBV12-4 and TRBJ2-7, with D perhaps given as TRBD1 or TRBD2 (5 bases each). The CDR3 has 15 amino acids. V dropped 5 bases and J dropped 4 bases, with 18 bases sitting between them. DNA for the CDR3: TGTGCCAGCAGTCCCCCCCCGGGACCGTTATACGAGCAGTACTTC. It specifies CASSPPPGPLYEQYF.